This T cell receptor (beta chain) was recorded in a study of T cells after yellow fever vaccination. The table lists this clonotype with many counts. Germline V CDR1 and CDR2: SGHRS, YFSETQ. This CDR3 is built from 17 residues. Trimming shortened V by 1 base and J by 4 bases, and 21 bases separated the two germline ends. In TCRdb, the 5' RACE reads were re-called with MiXCR into one record per CDR3 protein. The sample carries 250,000 or so distinct CDR3 sequences, roughly 6.3% recorded once. The receptor's source is a man in his thirties or forties who received the YFV17D yellow fever vaccine. The V call is TRBV5-1, the J call TRBJ2-7; tentative D call: TRBD1 (5 bases). This sample comprised CD4+ T cells sorted from PBMCs, obtained on the day of the yellow fever booster vaccination. The CDR3 reads CASSLSRAGDGGYEQYF. The CDR3 DNA reads as TGCGCCAGCAGCTTGAGCAGGGCAGGAGACGGTGGGTACGAGCAGTACTTC.